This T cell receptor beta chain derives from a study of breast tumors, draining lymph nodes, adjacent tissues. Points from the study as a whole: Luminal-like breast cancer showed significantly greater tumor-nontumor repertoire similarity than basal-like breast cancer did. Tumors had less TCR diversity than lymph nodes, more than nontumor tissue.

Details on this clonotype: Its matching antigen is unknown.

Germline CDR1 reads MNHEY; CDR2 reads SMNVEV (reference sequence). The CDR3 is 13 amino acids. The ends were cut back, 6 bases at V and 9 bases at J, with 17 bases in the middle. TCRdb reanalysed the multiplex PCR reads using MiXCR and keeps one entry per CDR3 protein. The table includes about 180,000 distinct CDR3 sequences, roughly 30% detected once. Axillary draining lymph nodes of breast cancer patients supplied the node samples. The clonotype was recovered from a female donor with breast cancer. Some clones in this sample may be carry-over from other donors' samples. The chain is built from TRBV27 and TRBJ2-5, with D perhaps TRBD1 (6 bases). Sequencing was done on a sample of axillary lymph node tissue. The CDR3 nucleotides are TGTGCCAGCAGCCTGACAGGATTGGAGGCCCAGTACTTC. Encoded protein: CASSLTGLEAQYF.